The 28 T cell receptor beta chains presented below share a single source sample, sequenced in a study of cytomegalovirus exposure and HLA in healthy donors. Primers for the PCR totalled 60 Vbeta and 13 Jbeta. Using immunoSEQ multiplex PCR, the repertoire was profiled, and TCRdb retains in-frame clones only, with some absent. This table holds 69,000 or so clones, about three quarters found once. The sample comprised PBMCs. The receptors come from a man between 18 and 35 years old in good health and CMV-seronegative.

The J gene is TRBJ2-5, the V gene TRBV5-4, with 7 bases that match TRBD1. Unmatched junction bases numbered 3, after V lost 4 bases and J lost 0 bases. Germline CDR1 SGHNT, CDR2 YYREEE (reference sequence). CDR3 length: 14 amino acids. DNA for the CDR3: TGTGCCAGCAGCAAAGGGACAGACCAAGAGACCCAGTACTTC. Protein product: CASSKGTDQETQYF.

The genes are TRBV28 and TRBJ1-1; unclear D gene. Germline CDR1 is MDHEN and CDR2 is SYDVKM. The CDR3 contains 11 residues. V was shortened by 5 bases and J by 11 bases, with 12 bases between the two germline ends. This chain's CDR3 is CASSRRRGAFF. DNA for the CDR3: TGTGCCAGCAGTAGACGGAGAGGGGCTTTCTTT.

This clone has a handful of counts. The rearrangement joins TRBV5-1 to TRBJ2-7; tentatively, D is TRBD1 (5 bases). V was trimmed by 1 base and J by 4 bases, leaving 12 bases between them. The CDR3 spans 14 residues. Germline V lookup: CDR1 SGHRS, CDR2 YFSETQ. The CDR3 nucleotides read TGCGCCAGCAGCTTGAGGGGCCTGGGGTACGAGCAGTACTTC. It codes for CASSLRGLGYEQYF. Full variable domain (outside the CDR3, taken from reference TRBV5-1 and TRBJ2-7): KAGVTQTPRYLIKTRGQQVTLSCSPISGHRSVSWYQQTPGQGLQFLFEYFSETQRNKGNFPGRFSGRQFSNSRSEMNVSTLELGDSALYLCASSLRGLGYEQYFGPGTRLTVT.

This sequence joins TRBV6-1 and TRBJ1-5; D gene unclear. CDR1 and CDR2 (germline): MNHNS, SASEGT. The CDR3 is made up of 13 amino acids. The V end lost 6 bases, the J end lost 0 bases, and 6 bases lay between the germline ends. CDR3 DNA: TGTGCCAGCAGACTTAATAGCAATCAGCCCCAGCATTTT. As protein: CASRLNSNQPQHF.

This clone was counted only a few times. V gene TRBV2 combines with J gene TRBJ2-4; D might be TRBD1 (6 bases). This CDR3 is 19 amino acids long. V gave up 0 bases and J gave up 1 base, with 19 bases separating them. CDR1 is SNHLY, CDR2 FYNNEI, per germline. The CDR3 sequence is CASSEAGPQGSYAKNIQYF. CDR3 in DNA: TGTGCCAGCAGTGAAGCGGGCCCGCAGGGGAGCTATGCCAAAAACATTCAGTACTTC.

The chain recombines TRBV7-2 with TRBJ1-4, with unresolved D. V was cut by 5 bases and J by 1 base, with 11 bases left in between. The CDR3 is made up of 15 amino acids. Germline V lookup: CDR1 SGHTA, CDR2 FQGNSA. In DNA form, the CDR3 reads TGTGCCAGCAGCGATCCGCGGCAAACTAATGAAAAACTGTTTTTT. It yields the protein CASSDPRQTNEKLFF.

This rearrangement joins TRBV19 to TRBJ2-6; D gene unclear. Germline CDR1 and CDR2: LNHDA and SQIVND (reference sequence). The CDR3 length is 14 residues. V gave up 5 bases and J gave up 0 bases, with 5 bases separating them. The CDR3 region is CASSSGSGANVLTF. CDR3 bases: TGTGCCAGTAGTTCCGGCTCTGGGGCCAACGTCCTGACTTTC.

This clone was counted only a few times. This chain links TRBV6-5 with TRBJ2-3, with D possibly being TRBD2 (5 bases). CDR3 length equals 13 residues. Trimming stripped 6 bases from V and 5 bases from J, with 12 bases between. Per germline, CDR1 MNHEY and CDR2 SVGAGI. The CDR3 here is CASSRDAEDTQYF. CDR3 nucleotides: TGTGCCAGCAGCCGGGATGCGGAAGATACGCAGTATTTT.

This clone came up once. The rearrangement joins TRBV18 to TRBJ2-3; D possibly corresponds to TRBD2 (5 bases). This CDR3 has 13 amino acids. Germline-derived CDR1 and CDR2 are KGHSH and LQKENI. The germline V and J ends were trimmed by 8 bases and 0 bases, with 9 bases remaining between them. Here the CDR3 DNA reads TGTGCCAGCGCGGGTGGTAGCACAGATACGCAGTATTTT. Its translation: CASAGGSTDTQYF.

This clone has only a few counts. This chain uses TRBV27 with TRBJ2-7; 8 bases match TRBD1. Germline CDR1 reads MNHEY; CDR2 reads SMNVEV (reference sequence). This CDR3 comprises 14 residues. Trimming at V came to 4 bases and at J to 5 bases, leaving 7 bases not matched to a gene. The CDR3 DNA sequence: TGTGCCAGCAGTTCGAGACAGGGGCTCGACGAGCAGTACTTC. Encoded protein: CASSSRQGLDEQYF.

V is TRBV5-4 and J is TRBJ2-7, with 7 bases aligning to TRBD1. Germline values: CDR1 SGHNT, CDR2 YYREEE (reference sequence). CDR3 length equals 14 residues. V gave up 0 bases and J gave up 5 bases; unmatched junction bases: 5. The CDR3 DNA reads as TGTGCCAGCAGCTTGGGACAGGGATATGACGAGCAGTACTTC. It translates to CASSLGQGYDEQYF. Based on the CDR3 plus reference TRBV5-4 and TRBJ2-7, the full variable domain is ETGVTQSPTHLIKTRGQQVTLRCSSQSGHNTVSWYQQALGQGPQFIFQYYREEENGRGNFPPRFSGLQFPNYSSELNVNALELDDSALYLCASSLGQGYDEQYFGPGTRLTVT.

The V call is TRBV6-5, the J call TRBJ1-5; D gene uncertain. CDR1 is MNHEY and CDR2 is SVGAGI in the germline V gene. The V end lost 2 bases, the J end lost 11 bases, and 13 bases lay between the germline ends. The length of the CDR3 is 13 residues. The CDR3 bases are TGTGCCAGCAGTTACCTCGCAGGTGAAACCCAGCATTTT. It translates to CASSYLAGETQHF.

V gene TRBV7-2 combines with J gene TRBJ2-5, with 15 positions matching TRBD2. This CDR3 is 16 amino acids long. Trimming cost V 5 bases and J 5 bases; bases outside gene matches: 6. The germline V gene encodes CDR1 SGHTA and CDR2 FQGNSA. CDR3 sequence reads: CASSTGTSGGRETQYF. In DNA, the CDR3 is TGTGCCAGCAGCACCGGGACTAGCGGGGGGAGGGAGACCCAGTACTTC.

The V gene is TRBV7-8, the J gene TRBJ2-3, with a weak D call TRBD1 (5 bases). The V end lost 2 bases, the J end lost 0 bases, and 9 bases lay between the germline ends. The germline V gene has CDR1 SGHVS and CDR2 FQNEAQ. The CDR3 extends over 15 amino acids. The CDR3 is CASSLNRISTDTQYF. CDR3 bases: TGTGCCAGCAGCTTAAACAGGATCAGCACAGATACGCAGTATTTT.

The chain combines TRBV21-1 with TRBJ2-5; the table's D call of TRBD2 was not tested on the DNA. TRBV21-1 counts as a pseudogene. The CDR3 is 17 amino acids. This CDR3 reads CASSLVGDPPLQETQYF. The CDR3 DNA sequence: TGTGCCAGCAGCCTGGTAGGAGATCCACCCTTACAAGAGACCCAGTACTTC.

The V gene is TRBV28, the J gene TRBJ2-5, with D perhaps matching TRBD1 (5 bases). V was shortened by 3 bases and J by 7 bases, with 12 bases between the two germline ends. Germline V gene lookup returns CDR1 MDHEN and CDR2 SYDVKM. The CDR3 is 13 residues long. The CDR3 loop is CASSLTVFGTQYF. The CDR3 DNA reads TGTGCCAGCAGTTTGACAGTTTTTGGGACCCAGTACTTC.

This clone was recorded a few times. The chain is built from TRBV19 and TRBJ2-5, with D unclear. Trimming removed 5 bases at V and 0 bases at J, with 4 bases between. Germline values: CDR1 LNHDA, CDR2 SQIVND (reference sequence). The CDR3 is 12 amino acids. CDR3 amino acids: CASSFYQETQYF. The CDR3 bases are TGTGCCAGTAGTTTCTACCAAGAGACCCAGTACTTC.

The chain links TRBV11-2 to TRBJ2-3; D is uncertain. The CDR3 sequence is 14 residues long. CDR1 and CDR2 from the germline V gene are SGHAT and FQNNGV. V dropped 0 bases and J dropped 3 bases, with 7 bases sitting between them. CDR3 sequence: CASSLDQRTDTQYF. In DNA form, the CDR3 reads TGTGCCAGCAGCTTAGATCAGAGGACAGATACGCAGTATTTT.

The chain recombines TRBV9 with TRBJ2-3; TRBD1 matches 9 bases. The CDR3 has 16 amino acids. Trimming took 1 base from V and 4 from J; bases not matched to a gene: 7. Germline lookup yields CDR1 SGDLS and CDR2 YYNGEE. CDR3 amino acids: CASSVPGQGVADTQYF. The CDR3 bases are TGTGCCAGCAGCGTACCGGGACAGGGAGTGGCAGATACGCAGTATTTT.

The genes are TRBV7-8 and TRBJ2-7, with 15 bases identical to TRBD2. The V gene's germline CDR1 is SGHVS and CDR2 FQNEAQ. V shed 0 bases, J shed 1 base, and the junction held 1 base outside the gene matches. This CDR3 has 17 amino acids. In DNA, the CDR3 is TGTGCCAGCAGCTTAGCGGGGACTAGCGGGGGGTCCTACGAGCAGTACGTC. Protein product: CASSLAGTSGGSYEQYV.

In this sample, this clone turned up once. The genes are TRBV13 and TRBJ2-5; maybe TRBD2 (7 bases). The V end lost 3 bases, the J end lost 5 bases, and 19 bases lay between the germline ends. The CDR3 is 16 residues long. In germline, CDR1 is PRHDT, CDR2 FYEKMQ (reference sequence). DNA of the CDR3: TGTGCCAGCAGCTTGGGGGGGGGCAGGGCAGGCGAGACCCAGTACTTC. Its translation is CASSLGGGRAGETQYF.

The J gene is TRBJ2-7, the V gene TRBV28; TRBD1 matches at 9 bases. V lost 2 bases, J lost 0 bases, and 11 bases stayed unmatched. CDR1 is MDHEN, CDR2 SYDVKM, per germline. The CDR3 contains 18 residues. CDR3 loop: CASSLPRSGTGNSYEQYF. In nucleotides, the CDR3 is TGTGCCAGCAGTTTACCCCGATCTGGGACAGGGAACTCCTACGAGCAGTACTTC.

This chain joins TRBV25-1 and TRBJ1-2; D call uncertain. Trimming removed 6 bases at V and 4 bases at J, with 21 bases between. The CDR3 is 16 amino acids. Germline-derived CDR1 and CDR2 are MGHDK and SYGVNS. The chain's CDR3 is CASSSAGGRRGYGYTF. The DNA of the CDR3 is TGTGCCAGCAGCTCGGCGGGTGGCCGCCGGGGCTATGGCTACACCTTC.

J is TRBJ2-2 and V is TRBV19; TRBD1 is a possible D gene (5 bases). The V and J ends lost 3 bases and 5 bases respectively, with 16 bases between them. Germline lookup yields CDR1 LNHDA and CDR2 SQIVND (reference sequence). This CDR3 has 16 residues. The CDR3 bases are TGTGCCAGTAGTATGCCCCGGAGCAGGGTTACCGGGGAGCTGTTTTTT. Protein sequence: CASSMPRSRVTGELFF.

The rearrangement links TRBV14 to TRBJ1-2, with D unclear. Germline V gene lookup returns CDR1 SGHDN and CDR2 FVKESK. The CDR3 is 16 residues long. The germline V and J ends were trimmed by 0 bases and 4 bases, with 15 bases remaining between them. In DNA form, the CDR3 reads TGTGCCAGCAGCCAAGACCAGGCTAACGCGGGCTATGGCTACACCTTC. Encoded protein: CASSQDQANAGYGYTF.

This chain joins TRBV6-5 and TRBJ2-7, with TRBD1 matching over 7 bases. The CDR3 has 12 residues. CDR1 is MNHEY, CDR2 SVGAGI, per germline. J was trimmed by 3 bases and V by 8 bases; bases with no gene match: 4. CDR3 nucleotides: TGTGCCAGCCAGGGGGACCACTACGAGCAGTACTTC. Translation: CASQGDHYEQYF.

The chain has TRBV5-6 and TRBJ2-2; perhaps TRBD2 as D (6 bases). V was shortened by 4 bases and J by 6 bases, with 19 bases between the two germline ends. Germline CDR1 is SGHDT and CDR2 is YYEEEE. The CDR3 is 16 residues long. In DNA form, the CDR3 reads TGTGCCAGCAGCGTAGTGGGGGGAATTGTGTCCGGGGAGCTGTTTTTT. Amino acids: CASSVVGGIVSGELFF.

The rearrangement uses TRBV14 and TRBJ1-1; the match to TRBD1 covers 9 bases. The CDR3 covers 14 residues. The junction had 2 bases not matched to a gene; V was cut back by 2 bases and J by 4 bases. Germline CDR1 is SGHDN and CDR2 is FVKESK. CDR3 sequence (DNA): TGTGCCAGCAGCCAATCGACAGGGGGCACTGAAGCTTTCTTT. The encoded protein is CASSQSTGGTEAFF.